The clone carrying this T cell receptor (beta chain) is a singleton in its sample. Memory T cells were CD45RO+, naive were CD45RA+, sorted by FACS. These data originate in a study of regulatory dendritic cells for organ transplantation. Sequencing was performed with immunoSEQ multiplex PCR; in TCRdb, only in-frame clones are kept and a portion is missing. Of approximately 35,000 clones listed, roughly 91% are singletons. Germline CDR1 and CDR2: KGHSH and LQKENI. The CDR3 sequence is 15 residues long. V was trimmed by 3 bases and J by 2 bases, leaving 12 bases between them. This sequence was found in a human donor in good health. The sample consisted of naive CD4+ T cells from blood. Documented subset: CD45RA+ naive T cells. This rearrangement joins TRBV18 to TRBJ2-3; maybe TRBD2 (6 bases). Here the CDR3 reads CASSPGGVNTDTQYF. CDR3 sequence (DNA): TGTGCCAGCTCACCCGGCGGGGTGAACACAGATACGCAGTATTTT.